This is a list of T cell receptor beta chains from one sample in a study of T-cell reconstitution after alpha-beta-depleted transplantation in children. TCRdb recomputed calls from the PCR reads with MiXCR, one row per CDR3 protein. The sample carries approximately 650,000 distinct CDR3 sequences, around 14% recorded once. Sequencing used PBMCs, obtained before TCRalphabeta/CD19-depleted stem cell transplant. The receptors were gathered from a girl aged 2 to 10 with congenital amegakaryocytic thrombocytopenia, due to receive a stem cell transplant. Both conserved end residues are part of each CDR3. D genes are given only for firm matches. Where a row states a size, it is once, few, many or the class of an expanded clone; other rows omit it.

NA	TRBJ2-2	TRBV12-3/TRBV12-4	many	CASSPVRTFQSSTGELFF	TGTGCCAGCAGTCCCGTCAGGACGTTTCAGTCGAGCACCGGGGAGCTGTTTTTT
NA	TRBJ1-2	TRBV7-9	NA	CASSLAAANYGYTF	TGTGCCAGCAGCTTAGCGGCGGCTAACTATGGCTACACCTTC
NA	TRBJ2-7	TRBV28	NA	CASTPRGLAESGEQYF	TGTGCCAGCACTCCCCGAGGCTTGGCGGAATCGGGTGAGCAGTACTTC
NA	TRBJ2-3	TRBV7-9	many	CASSLVWADRTDTQYF	TGTGCCAGCAGCTTAGTTTGGGCGGACCGCACAGATACGCAGTATTTT
NA	TRBJ2-1	TRBV15	NA	CATTPGTVEAEQFF	TGTGCCACCACCCCCGGGACGGTGGAAGCTGAGCAGTTCTTC
NA	TRBJ2-7	TRBV28	NA	CASSVVYEQYF	TGTGCCAGCAGTGTGGTCTACGAGCAGTACTTC
TRBD1	TRBJ2-7	TRBV4-1	many	CASSFDRDGSYEQYF	TGCGCCAGCAGCTTCGACAGGGACGGGTCCTACGAGCAGTACTTC
TRBD2	TRBJ2-1	TRBV11-2	NA	CASSSTGTSGGNEQFF	TGTGCCAGCAGCTCAACCGGGACTAGCGGGGGAAATGAGCAGTTCTTC
NA	TRBJ2-2	TRBV5-1	many	CATRRSAANTGELFF	TGCGCCACTCGCCGGAGTGCCGCGAACACCGGGGAGCTGTTTTTT
NA	TRBJ2-7	TRBV20-1	many	CSASRNPGDNEQYF	TGCAGTGCTAGTCGGAACCCAGGGGACAACGAGCAGTACTTC
TRBD1	TRBJ1-1	TRBV25-1	many	CASGGGQSNTEAFF	TGTGCCAGCGGCGGGGGACAGTCTAACACTGAAGCTTTCTTT
TRBD1	TRBJ2-7	TRBV5-1	NA	CASSQGQTFYEQYF	TGCGCCAGCAGCCAGGGACAGACATTCTACGAGCAGTACTTC
TRBD2	TRBJ2-1	TRBV5-5	few	CASSSSGRFDEQFF	TGTGCCAGCAGCTCTAGCGGGAGGTTCGATGAGCAGTTCTTC
NA	TRBJ2-2	TRBV12-3/TRBV12-4	many	CASSPGQITGELFF	TGTGCCAGCAGTCCCGGACAAATCACCGGGGAGCTGTTTTTT
NA	TRBJ2-1	TRBV27	few	CASSTIRSTAPHYNEQFF	TGTGCCAGCAGCACCATAAGGTCCACTGCTCCTCACTACAATGAGCAGTTCTTC
NA	TRBJ2-7	TRBV24-1	many	CATSDGSGYTYEQYF	TGTGCCACCAGTGATGGTAGCGGTTATACCTACGAGCAGTACTTC
NA	TRBJ1-2	TRBV28	many	CASGETLANYGYTF	TGTGCCAGCGGTGAGACCCTAGCTAACTATGGCTACACCTTC
TRBD2	TRBJ2-6	TRBV20-1	few	CSAQSGTGSGANVLTF	TGCAGTGCTCAAAGCGGGACGGGCTCTGGGGCCAACGTCCTGACTTTC
TRBD1	TRBJ2-1	TRBV5-1	many	CASSLEGTGDHEQFF	TGCGCCAGCAGCTTGGAAGGGACAGGGGACCATGAGCAGTTCTTC
NA	TRBJ2-5	TRBV10-3	few	CAISESFRDQETQYF	TGTGCCATCAGTGAGTCGTTCAGGGACCAAGAGACCCAGTACTTC
TRBD2	TRBJ2-7	TRBV7-2	many	CASFGRVRGEQYF	TGTGCCAGCTTCGGGAGGGTGAGGGGGGAGCAGTACTTC
NA	TRBJ1-2	TRBV29-1	few	CSVNLGNYGYTF	TGCAGCGTCAATCTGGGGAACTATGGCTACACCTTC
NA	TRBJ2-7	TRBV29-1	NA	CSAGLENSPYEQYF	TGCAGCGCTGGGCTAGAGAACAGCCCCTACGAGCAGTACTTC
TRBD2	TRBJ2-3	TRBV7-8	NA	CASSLAGRRGDTQYF	TGTGCCAGCAGCTTAGCCGGGAGGAGAGGGGATACGCAGTATTTT
TRBD1	TRBJ2-1	TRBV5-5	few	CASHPGGYNEQFF	TGTGCCTCCCACCCAGGGGGCTACAATGAGCAGTTCTTC
TRBD2	TRBJ2-5	TRBV29-1	many	CSVSGGTSGEETQYF	TGCAGCGTTAGCGGCGGGACTAGCGGGGAAGAGACCCAGTACTTC
NA	TRBJ2-1	TRBV6-2/TRBV6-3	once	CASSYIGWRIYNEQFF	TGTGCCAGCAGTTACATCGGCTGGAGGATCTACAATGAGCAGTTCTTC
NA	TRBJ2-7	TRBV28	many	CASSFLSAYEQYF	TGTGCCAGCAGTTTTTTGTCAGCGTACGAGCAGTACTTC
TRBD2	TRBJ2-1	TRBV6-2/TRBV6-3	many	CASSYSGTRQGYEQFF	TGTGCCAGCAGTTACTCGGGGACTAGACAAGGTTATGAGCAGTTCTTC
NA	TRBJ2-3	TRBV28	many	CASSLDAGRTDTQYF	TGTGCCAGCAGTTTGGATGCGGGACGGACAGATACGCAGTATTTT
TRBD2	TRBJ2-3	TRBV20-1	many	CSPSGGSTDTQYF	TGCAGCCCAAGCGGGGGAAGCACAGATACGCAGTATTTT
TRBD2	TRBJ2-7	TRBV12-3/TRBV12-4	few	CASSSLGAAPLAGGPGEQYF	TGTGCCAGCTCATCACTAGGGGCTGCCCCACTAGCGGGAGGGCCGGGTGAGCAGTACTTC
NA	TRBJ2-5	TRBV29-1	NA	CSTREETQYF	TGCAGCACACGGGAAGAGACCCAGTACTTC